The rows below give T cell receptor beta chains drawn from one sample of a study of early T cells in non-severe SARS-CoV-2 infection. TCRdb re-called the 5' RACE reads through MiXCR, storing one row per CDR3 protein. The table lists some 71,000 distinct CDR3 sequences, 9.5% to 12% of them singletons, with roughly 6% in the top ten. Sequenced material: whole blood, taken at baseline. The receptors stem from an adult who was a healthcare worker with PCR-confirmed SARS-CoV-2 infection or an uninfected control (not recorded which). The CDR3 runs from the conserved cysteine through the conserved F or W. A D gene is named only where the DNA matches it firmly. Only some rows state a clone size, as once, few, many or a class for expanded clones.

CDR3: CSASAGGNQPQHF; DNA: TGCAGTGCTAGTGCAGGGGGTAATCAGCCCCAGCATTTT; D: TRBD1; size: many; J: TRBJ1-5; V: TRBV20-1
CDR3: CSARKGGFSYEQYF; DNA: TGCAGTGCTAGGAAAGGGGGATTCTCCTACGAGCAGTACTTC; D: .; size: many; J: TRBJ2-7; V: TRBV20-1
CDR3: CASSSLQGDYGYTF; DNA: TGTGCCAGCAGCTCTCTGCAGGGGGACTATGGCTACACCTTC; D: TRBD1; size: many; J: TRBJ1-2; V: TRBV3-1
CDR3: CASSPRGNTEAFF; DNA: TGTGCCAGCAGCCCCAGGGGGAACACTGAAGCTTTCTTT; D: .; size: few; J: TRBJ1-1; V: TRBV7-9
CDR3: CASSSTAFREAFF; DNA: TGTGCCAGCAGCTCTACCGCCTTTAGGGAAGCTTTCTTT; D: .; size: many; J: TRBJ1-1; V: TRBV7-2
CDR3: CASSFSDTQYF; DNA: TGTGCCAGCAGTTTTTCAGATACGCAGTATTTT; D: .; size: many; J: TRBJ2-3; V: TRBV7-2
CDR3: CATGGNQPQHF; DNA: TGCGCCACGGGGGGCAATCAGCCCCAGCATTTT; D: .; size: .; J: TRBJ1-5; V: TRBV10-2
CDR3: CASSSTGSSNQPQHF; DNA: TGTGCCAGCAGTTCGACAGGGAGTAGCAATCAGCCCCAGCATTTT; D: TRBD1; size: many; J: TRBJ1-5; V: TRBV6-5
CDR3: CASSQGGGFLTYNEQFF; DNA: TGTGCCAGCAGCCAAGGTGGGGGGTTCCTCACCTACAATGAGCAGTTCTTC; D: .; size: many; J: TRBJ2-1; V: TRBV3-1
CDR3: CASSLVGTPGNTIYF; DNA: TGTGCCAGCAGCTTAGTGGGGACACCTGGAAACACCATATATTTT; D: .; size: few; J: TRBJ1-3; V: TRBV7-2
CDR3: CSSFDGELFF; DNA: TGCAGCTCCTTCGACGGGGAGCTGTTTTTT; D: .; size: .; J: TRBJ2-2; V: TRBV29-1
CDR3: CASSQDGGLRQPQHF; DNA: TGCGCCAGCAGCCAAGATGGCGGGCTGCGTCAGCCCCAGCATTTT; D: .; size: .; J: TRBJ1-5; V: TRBV4-1
CDR3: CASSGLLERGPLSTDTQYF; DNA: TGTGCCAGCAGTGGCTTACTTGAGCGAGGGCCCCTGAGCACAGATACGCAGTATTTT; D: .; size: many; J: TRBJ2-3; V: TRBV6-5
CDR3: CASRPGTGPQETQYF; DNA: TGTGCCAGCAGGCCCGGGACAGGGCCTCAAGAGACCCAGTACTTC; D: TRBD1; size: .; J: TRBJ2-5; V: TRBV5-4
CDR3: CSVEDEGNIQYF; DNA: TGCAGCGTTGAGGATGAGGGGAACATTCAGTACTTC; D: .; size: .; J: TRBJ2-4; V: TRBV29-1
CDR3: CATSMRYTGELFF; DNA: TGTGCCACCAGTATGCGGTACACCGGGGAGCTGTTTTTT; D: .; size: few; J: TRBJ2-2; V: TRBV24-1
CDR3: CASSQESRGTRELFF; DNA: TGTGCCAGCAGCCAAGAGTCCAGGGGAACCAGGGAGCTGTTTTTT; D: .; size: many; J: TRBJ2-2; V: TRBV4-2
CDR3: CASSSEGQGSFEQYF; DNA: TGTGCCAGCAGCTCAGAGGGACAGGGTAGTTTCGAGCAGTACTTC; D: TRBD1; size: many; J: TRBJ2-7; V: TRBV5-4
CDR3: CASSRGGDKGFNF; DNA: TGTGCCAGCAGTCGGGGGGGAGACAAGGGTTTCAACTTC; D: TRBD2; size: .; J: TRBJ2-4; V: TRBV5-4
CDR3: CVSSPPHVTGELFF; DNA: TGTGTCAGCAGTCCCCCCCATGTCACCGGGGAGCTGTTTTTT; D: .; size: .; J: TRBJ2-2; V: TRBV25-1
CDR3: CASHPITNTEAFF; DNA: TGTGCCAGCCATCCGATCACGAACACTGAAGCTTTCTTT; D: .; size: .; J: TRBJ1-1; V: TRBV6-5
CDR3: CASSGGTASNEKLFF; DNA: TGCGCCAGCAGCGGGGGGACAGCCTCTAATGAAAAACTGTTTTTT; D: TRBD1; size: .; J: TRBJ1-4; V: TRBV5-1
CDR3: CASSIFGTAGEQYF; DNA: TGTGCCAGTAGTATTTTCGGGACGGCCGGCGAGCAGTACTTC; D: .; size: many; J: TRBJ2-7; V: TRBV19
CDR3: CASSLADSEGTF; DNA: TGTGCCAGCAGCTTGGCTGACTCCGAAGGCACCTTC; D: .; size: many; J: TRBJ1-2; V: TRBV5-5
CDR3: CASTELAGASEQFF; DNA: TGTGCCAGCACTGAACTAGCGGGAGCCTCTGAGCAGTTCTTC; D: TRBD2; size: many; J: TRBJ2-1; V: TRBV6-5
CDR3: CASSFRTPREQYF; DNA: TGTGCCAGCAGTTTCCGGACCCCACGGGAGCAGTACTTC; D: .; size: .; J: TRBJ2-7; V: TRBV12-3/TRBV12-4
CDR3: CASKDARGGEKLFF; DNA: TGTGCCAGCAAGGACGCCCGGGGTGGTGAAAAACTGTTTTTT; D: .; size: once; J: TRBJ1-4; V: TRBV2
CDR3: CASSSGHSSYEQYF; DNA: TGTGCCAGCTCGAGCGGGCATAGCTCCTACGAGCAGTACTTC; D: .; size: many; J: TRBJ2-7; V: TRBV18
CDR3: CASRERQSRNTIYF; DNA: TGTGCCAGCAGGGAAAGACAGAGCAGAAACACCATATATTTT; D: .; size: .; J: TRBJ1-3; V: TRBV6-1
CDR3: CASSLVGETQYF; DNA: TGTGCCAGCAGTTTAGTTGGAGAGACCCAGTACTTC; D: .; size: many; J: TRBJ2-5; V: TRBV12-3/TRBV12-4
CDR3: CASSFGDPGITSEQYF; DNA: TGTGCCAGCAGCTTTGGCGATCCCGGGATCACCTCCGAGCAGTACTTC; D: .; size: .; J: TRBJ2-7; V: TRBV7-2
CDR3: CSVHGTLNTEAFF; DNA: TGCAGCGTGCATGGGACGCTGAACACTGAAGCTTTCTTT; D: .; size: many; J: TRBJ1-1; V: TRBV29-1
CDR3: CASRRGSEQYF; DNA: TGTGCCAGCAGACGGGGTTCCGAGCAGTACTTC; D: .; size: few; J: TRBJ2-7; V: TRBV27
CDR3: CASSQDGVGVTEAFF; DNA: TGTGCCAGCAGCCAAGATGGCGTGGGGGTGACTGAAGCTTTCTTT; D: .; size: few; J: TRBJ1-1; V: TRBV4-2
CDR3: CASSLSPQGSGNTIYF; DNA: TGTGCCAGCAGCTTAAGTCCCCAAGGATCTGGAAACACCATATATTTT; D: .; size: .; J: TRBJ1-3; V: TRBV7-8
CDR3: CASSLRDEKLFF; DNA: TGTGCCAGCAGCCTGCGGGACGAAAAACTGTTTTTT; D: .; size: once; J: TRBJ1-4; V: TRBV5-5
CDR3: CASSPLTGEYEQYF; DNA: TGTGCCAGCAGTCCCCTAACGGGGGAATACGAGCAGTACTTC; D: .; size: many; J: TRBJ2-7; V: TRBV2
CDR3: CSVQGGYGYTF; DNA: TGCAGCGTGCAGGGGGGCTATGGCTACACCTTC; D: TRBD1; size: many; J: TRBJ1-2; V: TRBV29-1
CDR3: CASSSQGDTGELFF; DNA: TGTGCCAGCAGCTCACAGGGGGACACCGGGGAGCTGTTTTTT; D: TRBD1; size: many; J: TRBJ2-2; V: TRBV6-6
CDR3: CASGSSRQETQYF; DNA: TGTGCCAGCGGCTCCTCGCGCCAAGAGACCCAGTACTTC; D: .; size: many; J: TRBJ2-5; V: TRBV11-2
CDR3: CASSRVHSGANVLTF; DNA: TGTGCCAGCAGTCGGGTACACTCTGGGGCCAACGTCCTGACTTTC; D: .; size: few; J: TRBJ2-6; V: TRBV7-2
CDR3: CSASWGASKTGNTIYF; DNA: TGCAGTGCTAGTTGGGGGGCCTCAAAGACTGGAAACACCATATATTTT; D: .; size: few; J: TRBJ1-3; V: TRBV20-1
CDR3: CASSHTIPDRVTSYEQYF; DNA: TGCGCCAGCAGCCACACAATCCCCGACAGGGTCACCTCCTACGAGCAGTACTTC; D: TRBD1; size: few; J: TRBJ2-7; V: TRBV5-1
CDR3: CASSKGLQAGELFF; DNA: TGTGCCAGCAGCAAGGGACTCCAGGCCGGGGAGCTGTTTTTT; D: .; size: .; J: TRBJ2-2; V: TRBV12-3/TRBV12-4
CDR3: CASSTTLGETQYF; DNA: TGTGCCAGCAGCACCACCTTGGGAGAGACCCAGTACTTC; D: .; size: .; J: TRBJ2-5; V: TRBV7-2
CDR3: CASSPPGGTEAFF; DNA: TGTGCCAGCAGTCCCCCCGGGGGCACTGAAGCTTTCTTT; D: .; size: .; J: TRBJ1-1; V: TRBV6-2/TRBV6-3
CDR3: CASSKDRGRTEAFF; DNA: TGTGCCAGCAGCAAGGACAGGGGACGCACTGAAGCTTTCTTT; D: TRBD1; size: few; J: TRBJ1-1; V: TRBV7-9
CDR3: CSVDRHYGYTF; DNA: TGCAGCGTGGACAGGCACTATGGCTACACCTTC; D: TRBD1; size: many; J: TRBJ1-2; V: TRBV29-1
CDR3: CASSLLRETQYF; DNA: TGTGCCAGCAGCTTACTGCGGGAGACCCAGTACTTC; D: .; size: few; J: TRBJ2-5; V: TRBV7-2
CDR3: CASSTPLGGVETQYF; DNA: TGTGCCAGCAGTACCCCCCTCGGGGGCGTGGAGACCCAGTACTTC; D: .; size: few; J: TRBJ2-5; V: TRBV28
CDR3: CASRPLGTETQYF; DNA: TGTGCCAGCAGGCCCCTTGGGACAGAGACCCAGTACTTC; D: .; size: few; J: TRBJ2-5; V: TRBV6-1